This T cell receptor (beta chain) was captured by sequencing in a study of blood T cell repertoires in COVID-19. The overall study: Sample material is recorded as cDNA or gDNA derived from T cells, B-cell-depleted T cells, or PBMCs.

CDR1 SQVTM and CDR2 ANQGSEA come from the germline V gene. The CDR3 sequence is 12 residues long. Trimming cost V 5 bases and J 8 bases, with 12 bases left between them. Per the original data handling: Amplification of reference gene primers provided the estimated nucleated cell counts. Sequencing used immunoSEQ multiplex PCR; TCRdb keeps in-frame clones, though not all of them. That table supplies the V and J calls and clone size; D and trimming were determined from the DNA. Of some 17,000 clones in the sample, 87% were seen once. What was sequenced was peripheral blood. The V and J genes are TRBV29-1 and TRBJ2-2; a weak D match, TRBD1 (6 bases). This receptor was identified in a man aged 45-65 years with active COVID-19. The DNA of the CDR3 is TGCAGCGTTTCTCACAGGGTGGGGGAGCTGTTTTTT. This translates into CSVSHRVGELFF.